The T cell receptor beta chain under discussion was sequenced for a study of T cell repertoires in cytomegalovirus infection. In the study overall: The authors relied on CMV epitopes, both recently identified HLA-C-restricted and well-studied HLA-B-restricted. Evidence of both CMV infection and a matching HLA type came from public TCR beta signatures.

TCRdb reprocessed the reads with MiXCR, giving one entry per CDR3 protein. Counted here are around 430,000 distinct CDR3 sequences, about 39% occurring once; the ten biggest clones make up around 45%. Between the trimmed V and J ends, which lost 1 base and 3 bases, there was a span of 13 bases. The CDR3 has 15 residues. The germline V gene encodes CDR1 DFQATT and CDR2 SNEGSKA (reference sequence). In this sample, this clonotype turned up a few times. Its antigen is unidentified. The rearrangement links TRBV20-1 to TRBJ2-1, with TRBD1 as a possible D gene (6 bases). This material consisted of cultured PBMCs, taken from culture after CMV antigen stimulation. The receptor was isolated from a human donor in good health (CMV status not recorded). Some clones in this sample may be carry-over from other donors' samples. CDR3 sequence (DNA): TGCAGTGCTAGAGTTTTACAGGGCCGCTACAATGAGCAGTTCTTC. Translating it yields CSARVLQGRYNEQFF.